This T cell receptor (beta chain) was sequenced for a study of shared clonotypes between healthy human individuals. Study overall: The donors, two women and a few men, were aged 18 to 49.

This clone was recorded only once. At the DNA level, this CDR3 is encoded by other sequences in the same sample as well. Original handling: Junction-only immunoSEQ data arrived without quality scores, meaning filtering differed. The table came from immunoSEQ multiplex PCR; TCRdb's copy has only in-frame clones and leaves some out. V and J calls and clone size are those listed in that table; D and trimming were worked out from the DNA. In the table there are a few million clones, 85% to 95% of which are singletons. Germline values: CDR1 SGHRS, CDR2 YFSETQ. This CDR3 is 15 amino acids long. V dropped 0 bases and J dropped 5; count of bases not matched to a gene: 2. All donors qualified as healthy HIV-negative adults and had experienced no recent acute infections or vaccinations. Adult Caucasians living in Nashville, Tennessee made up all of the donors.

The V call is TRBV5-1, the J call TRBJ1-4; 9 bases map to TRBD1. Input material: naive CD4+ T cells sorted from blood. Subset: CD45RA+ positively selected. The clonotype originates from a man between 18 and 29 years old in good health. The CDR3 protein is CASSLEGQGNEKLFF. CDR3 coding DNA: TGCGCCAGCAGCTTGGAGGGACAGGGAAATGAAAAACTGTTTTTT.